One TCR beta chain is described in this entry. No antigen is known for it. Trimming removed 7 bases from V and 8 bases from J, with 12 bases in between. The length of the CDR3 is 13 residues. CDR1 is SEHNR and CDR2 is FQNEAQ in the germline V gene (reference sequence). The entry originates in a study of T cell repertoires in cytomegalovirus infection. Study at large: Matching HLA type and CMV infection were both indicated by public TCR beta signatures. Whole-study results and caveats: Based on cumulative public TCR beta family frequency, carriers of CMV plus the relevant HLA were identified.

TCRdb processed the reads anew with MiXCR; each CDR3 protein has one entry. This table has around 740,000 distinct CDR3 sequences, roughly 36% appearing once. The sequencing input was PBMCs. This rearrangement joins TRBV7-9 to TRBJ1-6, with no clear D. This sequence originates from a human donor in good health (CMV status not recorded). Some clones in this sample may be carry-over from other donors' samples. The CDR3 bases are TGTGCCAGCAACGTTTTACTGGATTCACCCCTCCACTTT. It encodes CASNVLLDSPLHF.